This T cell receptor (beta chain) was identified during a study of T cell responses to AZD1222 COVID-19 vaccine. TCRdb's table, derived via immunoSEQ multiplex PCR, lists solely in-frame clones and lacks some. The repertoire holds around 140,000 clones, with 90% to 95% as singletons. The CDR3 covers 15 residues. V dropped 3 bases and J dropped 3; count of bases not matched to a gene: 3. The germline CDR1 and CDR2 sequences are KGHSH and LQKENI. About this clone itself: The antigen is not known.

General study results and limits: Rises in breadth and depth of Spike-specific TCRs came after two AZD1222 doses.

V and J are TRBV18 and TRBJ2-2, with 8 bases matching TRBD1. The specimen was peripheral blood, collected 28 days after the second AZD1222 dose. The clonotype comes from an adult who received the AZD1222 COVID-19 vaccine. Written as DNA, the CDR3 is TGTGCCAGCTCACCCGGACAGGGAGACACCGGGGAGCTGTTTTTT. Amino acid sequence: CASSPGQGDTGELFF.